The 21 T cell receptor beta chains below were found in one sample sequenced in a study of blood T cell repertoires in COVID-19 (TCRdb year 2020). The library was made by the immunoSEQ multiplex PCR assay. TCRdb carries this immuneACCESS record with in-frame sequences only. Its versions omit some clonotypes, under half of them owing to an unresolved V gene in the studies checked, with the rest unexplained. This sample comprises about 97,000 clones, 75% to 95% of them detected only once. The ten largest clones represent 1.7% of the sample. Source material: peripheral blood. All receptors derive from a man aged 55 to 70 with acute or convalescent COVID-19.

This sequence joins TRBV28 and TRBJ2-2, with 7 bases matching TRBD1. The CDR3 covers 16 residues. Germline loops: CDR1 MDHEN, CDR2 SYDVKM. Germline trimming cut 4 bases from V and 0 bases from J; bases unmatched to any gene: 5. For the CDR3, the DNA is TGTGCCAGCAGTTCTTCCGGGACAGCGAACACCGGGGAGCTGTTTTTT. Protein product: CASSSSGTANTGELFF. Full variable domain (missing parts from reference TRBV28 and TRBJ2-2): DVKVTQSSRYLVKRTGEKVFLECVQDMDHENMFWYRQDPGLGLRLIYFSYDVKMKEKGDIPEGYSVSREKKERFSLILESASTNQTSMYLCASSSSGTANTGELFFGEGSRLTVL.

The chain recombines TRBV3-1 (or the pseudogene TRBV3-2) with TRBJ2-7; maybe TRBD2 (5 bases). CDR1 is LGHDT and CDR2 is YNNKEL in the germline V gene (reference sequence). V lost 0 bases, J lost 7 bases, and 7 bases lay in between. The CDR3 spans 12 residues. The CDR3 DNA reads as TGTGCCAGCAGCCAAGATCGGGGAGAGCAGTACTTC. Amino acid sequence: CASSQDRGEQYF.

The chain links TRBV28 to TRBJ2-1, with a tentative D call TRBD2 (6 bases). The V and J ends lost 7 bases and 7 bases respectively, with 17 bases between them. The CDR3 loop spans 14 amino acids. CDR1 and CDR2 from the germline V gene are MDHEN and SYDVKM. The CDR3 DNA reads TGTGCCAGCACCCAAGCGGGTGAGTGGAATGAGCAGTTCTTC. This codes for CASTQAGEWNEQFF.

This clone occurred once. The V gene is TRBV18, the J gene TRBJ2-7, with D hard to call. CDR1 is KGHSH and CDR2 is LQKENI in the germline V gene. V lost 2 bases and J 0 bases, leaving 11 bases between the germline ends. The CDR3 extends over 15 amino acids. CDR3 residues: CASSPTALGSYEQYF. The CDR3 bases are TGTGCCAGCTCACCAACCGCGCTAGGCTCCTACGAGCAGTACTTC. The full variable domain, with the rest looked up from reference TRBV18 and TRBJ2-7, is NAGVMQNPRHLVRRRGQEARLRCSPMKGHSHVYWYRQLPEEGLKFMVYLQKENIIDESGMPKERFSAEFPKEGPSILRIQQVVRGDSAAYFCASSPTALGSYEQYFGPGTRLTVT.

The CDR3, as DNA: TGCGCCAGCCGTTCAGCGGGGGGCCGCAATGAGCAGTTCTTC. Amino acid sequence: CASRSAGGRNEQFF. The chain links TRBV10-1 to TRBJ2-1, with 9 bases that match TRBD2. This CDR3 spans 14 amino acids. V lost 8 bases, J lost 6 bases, and 8 bases stayed unmatched. Germline loops: CDR1 WNHNN, CDR2 SYGVQD (reference sequence).

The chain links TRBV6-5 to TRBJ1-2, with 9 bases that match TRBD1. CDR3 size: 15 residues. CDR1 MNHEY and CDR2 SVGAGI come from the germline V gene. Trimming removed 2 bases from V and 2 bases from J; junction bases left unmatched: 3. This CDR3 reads CASSYRQGGNYGYTF. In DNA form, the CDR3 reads TGTGCCAGCAGTTACCGACAGGGGGGGAACTATGGCTACACCTTC.

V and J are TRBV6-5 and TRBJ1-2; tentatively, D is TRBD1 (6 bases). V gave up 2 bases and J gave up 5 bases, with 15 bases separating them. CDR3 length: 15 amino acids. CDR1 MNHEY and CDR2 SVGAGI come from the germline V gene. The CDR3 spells CASSYTYRGTYGYTF. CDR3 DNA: TGTGCCAGCAGTTACACGTATAGGGGGACGTATGGCTACACCTTC.

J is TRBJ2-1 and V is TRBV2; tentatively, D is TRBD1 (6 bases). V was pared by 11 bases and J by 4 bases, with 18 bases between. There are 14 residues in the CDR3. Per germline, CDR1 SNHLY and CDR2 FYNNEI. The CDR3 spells CALQAGQSYNEQFF. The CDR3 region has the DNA TGTGCCCTGCAAGCTGGACAGAGTTACAATGAGCAGTTCTTC.

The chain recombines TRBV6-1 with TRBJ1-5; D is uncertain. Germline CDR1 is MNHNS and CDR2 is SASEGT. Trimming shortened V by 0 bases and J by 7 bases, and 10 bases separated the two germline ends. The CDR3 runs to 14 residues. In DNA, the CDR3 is TGTGCCAGCAGTGAAGCGGGGAGAATGCAGCCCCAGCATTTT. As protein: CASSEAGRMQPQHF.

CDR3 DNA sequence: TGTGCCAGCAGTTCCCAGGGCTACGAGCAGTACTTC. Its translation is CASSSQGYEQYF. V usage is TRBV12-3 or TRBV12-4 and J usage is TRBJ2-7; TRBD1 might be the D (5 bases). The CDR3 consists of 12 residues. The V end was cut by 4 bases, the J end by 3 bases, with 7 bases between.

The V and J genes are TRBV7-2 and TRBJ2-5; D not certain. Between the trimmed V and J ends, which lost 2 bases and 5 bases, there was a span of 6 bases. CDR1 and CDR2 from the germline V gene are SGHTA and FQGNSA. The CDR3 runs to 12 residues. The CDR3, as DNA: TGTGCCAGCAGCTTATATGTCGAGACCCAGTACTTC. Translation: CASSLYVETQYF.

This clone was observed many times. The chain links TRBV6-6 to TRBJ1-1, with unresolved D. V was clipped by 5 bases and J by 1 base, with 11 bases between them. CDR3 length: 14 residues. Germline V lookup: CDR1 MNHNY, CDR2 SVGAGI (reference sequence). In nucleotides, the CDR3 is TGTGCCAGCAGTAAGGAGGGAGGGAACACTGAAGCTTTCTTT. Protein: CASSKEGGNTEAFF.

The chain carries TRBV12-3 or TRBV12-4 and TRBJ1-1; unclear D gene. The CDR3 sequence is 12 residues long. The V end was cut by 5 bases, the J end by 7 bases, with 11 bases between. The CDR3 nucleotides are TGTGCCAGCAGTCCGCGAATAAGTGAAGCTTTCTTT. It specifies CASSPRISEAFF.

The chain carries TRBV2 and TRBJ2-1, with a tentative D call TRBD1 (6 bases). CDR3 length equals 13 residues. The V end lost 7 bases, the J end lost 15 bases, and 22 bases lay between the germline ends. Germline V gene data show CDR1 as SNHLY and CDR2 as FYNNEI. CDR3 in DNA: TGTGCCAGCAACCAGGGGCCTTTACGTTTTCGGTTCTTC. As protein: CASNQGPLRFRFF.

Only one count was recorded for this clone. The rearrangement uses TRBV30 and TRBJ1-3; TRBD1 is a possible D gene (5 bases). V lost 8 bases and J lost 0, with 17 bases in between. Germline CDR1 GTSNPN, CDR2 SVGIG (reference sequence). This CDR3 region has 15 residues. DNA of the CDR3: TGTGCCGGGGGACCAGGGACTGGCTCTGGAAACACCATATATTTT. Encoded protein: CAGGPGTGSGNTIYF.

The CDR3 here is CAWSRTGNDYGYTF. The CDR3 nucleotides are TGTGCCTGGAGTCGGACAGGGAATGACTATGGCTACACCTTC. J is TRBJ1-2 and V is TRBV30; 8 nucleotides line up with TRBD1. Germline trimming cut 2 bases from V and 3 bases from J; bases unmatched to any gene: 5. Germline CDR1 and CDR2: GTSNPN and SVGIG (reference sequence). The CDR3 totals 14 residues. Full variable domain (remainder filled in from reference TRBV30 and TRBJ1-2): SQTIHQWPATLVQPVGSPLSLECTVEGTSNPNLYWYRQAAGRGLQLLFYSVGIGQISSEVPQNLSASRPQDRQFILSSKKLLLSDSGFYLCAWSRTGNDYGYTFGSGTRLTVV.

The CDR3 is CASSEPTGNPYGYTF. CDR3 DNA: TGTGCCAGCAGTGAGCCGACAGGGAACCCCTATGGCTACACCTTC. V is TRBV2 and J is TRBJ1-2, with 7 bases matching TRBD1. The CDR3 spans 15 residues. Trimming cost V 3 bases and J 4 bases; bases outside gene matches: 8. The germline V gene has CDR1 SNHLY and CDR2 FYNNEI.

In DNA, the CDR3 is TGTGCCCGCGAGGACAGGGGGGAGTACAATGAGCAGTTCTTC. Residues: CAREDRGEYNEQFF. The chain links TRBV21-1 to TRBJ2-1; whether TRBD1, the table's D call, matches the DNA was not checked. TRBV21-1 is shown as a pseudogene. CDR3 length equals 14 residues.

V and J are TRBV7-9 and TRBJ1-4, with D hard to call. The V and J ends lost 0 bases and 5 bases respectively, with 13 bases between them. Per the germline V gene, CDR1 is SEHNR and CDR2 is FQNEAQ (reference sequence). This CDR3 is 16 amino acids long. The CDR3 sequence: CASSLARPGRNEKLFF. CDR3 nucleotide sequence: TGTGCCAGCAGCTTAGCACGGCCCGGGAGAAATGAAAAACTGTTTTTT.

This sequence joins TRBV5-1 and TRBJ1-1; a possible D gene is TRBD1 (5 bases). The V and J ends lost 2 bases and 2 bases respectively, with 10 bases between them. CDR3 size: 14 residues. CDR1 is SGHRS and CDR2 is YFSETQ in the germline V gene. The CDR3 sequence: CASSLQVSNTEAFF. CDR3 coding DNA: TGCGCCAGCAGCTTACAGGTGTCAAACACTGAAGCTTTCTTT.

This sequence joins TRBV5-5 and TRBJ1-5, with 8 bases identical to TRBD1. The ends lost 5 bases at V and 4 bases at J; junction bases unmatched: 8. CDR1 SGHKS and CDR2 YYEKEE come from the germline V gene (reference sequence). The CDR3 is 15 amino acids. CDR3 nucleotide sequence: TGTGCCAGCAGTCAGGACAGGGTCCCAAATCAGCCCCAGCATTTT. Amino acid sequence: CASSQDRVPNQPQHF.